This entry lists 20 T cell receptor beta chains sequenced from one sample in a study of cytomegalovirus exposure and HLA in healthy donors. TCRdb's copy holds only in-frame clones and misses some; the assay was immunoSEQ multiplex PCR. Of about 160,000 clones listed, less than 90% were seen once; the top ten hold about 6%. The sample taken for sequencing was PBMCs. All receptors come from a woman between 25 and 40 years old in good health and CMV-seronegative.

V gene TRBV4-2 combines with J gene TRBJ2-2, with D possibly TRBD1 on 7 matching bases. This CDR3 comprises 17 residues. Trimming stripped 1 base from V and 0 bases from J, with 12 bases between. Germline loops: CDR1 LGHNA, CDR2 YNFKEQ. This CDR3 reads CASSQVGGGANTGELFF. The CDR3 DNA reads as TGTGCCAGCAGCCAAGTCGGAGGGGGCGCGAACACCGGGGAGCTGTTTTTT.

V and J are TRBV29-1 and TRBJ1-1; D is possibly TRBD1 (6 bases). Germline assignment: CDR1 SQVTM and CDR2 ANQGSEA. This CDR3 comprises 15 residues. The V and J ends lost 3 bases and 1 base respectively, with 15 bases between them. The CDR3 sequence is CSVDFQGWGNTEAFF. CDR3 sequence (DNA): TGCAGCGTTGATTTTCAGGGGTGGGGGAACACTGAAGCTTTCTTT.

CDR3 sequence: CAITSKPLEKLFF. CDR3 DNA: TGTGCCATCACATCCAAACCGCTTGAAAAACTGTTTTTT. The chain employs TRBV10-3 and TRBJ1-4; D call uncertain. The length of the CDR3 is 13 residues. With 7 bases removed from V and 7 bases from J, the gap between germline ends came to 13 bases. Germline V lookup: CDR1 ENHRY, CDR2 SYGVKD.

This clone was found a few times. The sample carries other DNA sequences with the same CDR3. The rearrangement joins TRBV19 to TRBJ1-5, with 10 bases matching TRBD1. The CDR3 spans 14 residues. CDR1 and CDR2 (germline): LNHDA, SQIVND (reference sequence). V lost 5 bases, J lost 7 bases, and 5 bases stayed unmatched. The CDR3 region has the DNA TGTGCCAGTAGTCCGGGACAGGGGAACCAGCCCCAGCATTTT. Protein product: CASSPGQGNQPQHF.

The CDR3 spells CASSATGWGEQYF. CDR3 DNA sequence: TGTGCCAGCAGTGCCACAGGGTGGGGGGAGCAGTACTTC. The rearrangement joins TRBV25-1 to TRBJ2-7; D is possibly TRBD1 (6 bases). Per the germline V gene, CDR1 is MGHDK and CDR2 is SYGVNS. The CDR3 has 13 amino acids. The V gene lost 4 bases and the J gene lost 7 bases, with 14 bases spanning the gap.

The rearrangement uses TRBV6-1 and TRBJ1-5; possibly TRBD1 for D (5 bases). This CDR3 is built from 19 residues. Germline V lookup: CDR1 MNHNS, CDR2 SASEGT. V shed 2 bases and J shed 7 bases, with 27 bases lying between them. CDR3: CASSERVPVGGAGDQPQHF. Written as DNA, the CDR3 is TGTGCCAGCAGTGAAAGGGTTCCGGTAGGTGGGGCGGGGGACCAGCCCCAGCATTTT.

The rearrangement links TRBV25-1 to TRBJ1-4, with 10 bases fitting TRBD1. V was clipped by 3 bases and J by 7 bases; unmatched bases: 14. The germline V gene has CDR1 MGHDK and CDR2 SYGVNS. The CDR3 is made up of 18 amino acids. CDR3 DNA: TGTGCCAGCAGTGATTCCCGGGACAGGGGAGTTCAAGGTGAAAAACTGTTTTTT. It encodes CASSDSRDRGVQGEKLFF.

This chain joins TRBV14 and TRBJ1-3; D uncertain. Trimming took 1 base from V and 8 from J, leaving 12 bases between them. The CDR3 is 14 amino acids. The germline CDR1 and CDR2 sequences are SGHDN and FVKESK. The chain's CDR3 is CASSQVKGGHTIYF. For the CDR3, the DNA is TGTGCCAGCAGCCAAGTGAAAGGCGGGCACACCATATATTTT.

The rearrangement joins TRBV6-6 to TRBJ2-1; tentatively, D is TRBD1 or TRBD2 (6 bases each). The CDR3 covers 16 residues. Germline-derived CDR1 and CDR2 are MNHNY and SVGAGI (reference sequence). The V end lost 3 bases, the J end lost 10 bases, and 22 bases lay between the germline ends. CDR3: CASSYPLSGGPMEQFF. CDR3 DNA: TGTGCCAGCAGTTATCCACTTAGTGGGGGGCCGATGGAGCAGTTCTTC.

The chain joins TRBV7-8 to TRBJ1-1; no clear D. Trimming removed 6 bases at V and 1 base at J, with 12 bases between. The CDR3 is 14 amino acids. Per germline, CDR1 SGHVS and CDR2 FQNEAQ. DNA for the CDR3: TGTGCCAGCAGAATCGGCCCGGGGAACACTGAAGCTTTCTTT. Translating gives CASRIGPGNTEAFF.

This clone occurred once. The chain combines TRBV7-8 with TRBJ1-1, with 9 bases matching TRBD1. The germline V gene encodes CDR1 SGHVS and CDR2 FQNEAQ. V shed 1 base and J 3 bases; nucleotides not matched to a gene: 9. This CDR3 has 17 residues. In DNA, the CDR3 is TGTGCCAGCAGCTTAGAAGGCTTAGACAGGGGGTACACTGAAGCTTTCTTT. This gives the protein CASSLEGLDRGYTEAFF.

The V and J genes are TRBV30 and TRBJ2-7; unclear D gene. The CDR3 contains 12 residues. Germline values: CDR1 GTSNPN, CDR2 SVGIG (reference sequence). Trimming took 2 bases from V and 3 from J, leaving 8 bases between them. In DNA, the CDR3 is TGTGCCTGGAGTCCCGACATCTACGAGCAGTACTTC. It translates to CAWSPDIYEQYF.

The chain links TRBV5-4 to TRBJ1-2, with TRBD1 matching 7 bases. The CDR3 contains 15 residues. Trimming took 3 bases from V and 4 from J; bases not matched to a gene: 9. CDR1 is SGHNT, CDR2 YYREEE, per germline (reference sequence). CDR3 nucleotide sequence: TGTGCCAGCAGCTACAGACAGGGACCATTCTATGGCTACACCTTC. Amino acids: CASSYRQGPFYGYTF.

The gene calls are TRBV4-3 and TRBJ1-2; D is unresolved. V was trimmed by 4 bases and J by 4 bases, leaving 13 bases between them. The germline CDR1 and CDR2 sequences are LGHNA and YSLEER. CDR3 size: 14 residues. The CDR3 DNA reads as TGCGCCAGCAGCCTTCAGAGGCAGATCTATGGCTACACCTTC. Residues: CASSLQRQIYGYTF.

This chain links TRBV7-2 with TRBJ1-5, with D hard to call. CDR3 size: 14 residues. The V and J ends lost 1 base and 9 bases respectively, with 13 bases between them. Germline lookup yields CDR1 SGHTA and CDR2 FQGNSA. The CDR3 nucleotides are TGTGCCAGCAGCTTAGACAGCCTCGGTGGGCCCCAGCATTTT. It codes for CASSLDSLGGPQHF.

This sequence joins TRBV10-1 and TRBJ1-5, with 7 bases fitting TRBD1. The CDR3 is made up of 17 amino acids. With 2 bases clipped from V and 4 bases from J, the junction kept 11 bases outside the gene matches. Germline lookup yields CDR1 WNHNN and CDR2 SYGVQD (reference sequence). In DNA, the CDR3 is TGCGCCAGCAGTGAGGTTTTCAAGGCAGGGGGAAATCAGCCCCAGCATTTT. Translating gives CASSEVFKAGGNQPQHF.

This chain links TRBV19 with TRBJ1-2; D is uncertain. Per the germline V gene, CDR1 is LNHDA and CDR2 is SQIVND (reference sequence). V was clipped by 7 bases and J by 4 bases, with 10 bases between them. The CDR3 is 12 amino acids. The CDR3 DNA is TGTGCCAGTAATCGGGCAGGCTATGGCTACACCTTC. Translating it yields CASNRAGYGYTF.

This clone was picked up one time. The chain employs TRBV5-1 and TRBJ2-7; a possible D gene is TRBD1 (5 bases). Germline CDR1 SGHRS, CDR2 YFSETQ. The CDR3 consists of 13 residues. The V gene lost 2 bases and the J gene lost 4 bases, with 10 bases spanning the gap. This CDR3 is CASSFPGRYEQYF. CDR3 nucleotides: TGCGCCAGCAGCTTTCCAGGGCGGTACGAGCAGTACTTC. Combining the CDR3 with reference TRBV5-1 and TRBJ2-7 gives the whole variable domain KAGVTQTPRYLIKTRGQQVTLSCSPISGHRSVSWYQQTPGQGLQFLFEYFSETQRNKGNFPGRFSGRQFSNSRSEMNVSTLELGDSALYLCASSFPGRYEQYFGPGTRLTVT.

CDR3 sequence (DNA): TGTGCCAGCAGTCTATTCGGACAGGGCAACATTCAGTACTTC. The encoded protein is CASSLFGQGNIQYF. The J gene is TRBJ2-4, the V gene TRBV13; 8 nucleotides line up with TRBD1. CDR1 and CDR2 (germline): PRHDT, FYEKMQ (reference sequence). This CDR3 comprises 14 residues. V lost 6 bases to trimming and J lost 7 bases; unmatched junction nucleotides: 8.

The chain couples TRBV4-2 to TRBJ1-2; D remains ambiguous. V was cut by 0 bases and J by 6 bases, with 23 bases left in between. The CDR3 totals 18 residues. Germline loops: CDR1 LGHNA, CDR2 YNFKEQ. Here the CDR3 DNA reads TGTGCCAGCAGCCAAGATCTCGAGGGTTTGAAGCAGGCTAATGGCTACACCTTC. Its protein is CASSQDLEGLKQANGYTF.